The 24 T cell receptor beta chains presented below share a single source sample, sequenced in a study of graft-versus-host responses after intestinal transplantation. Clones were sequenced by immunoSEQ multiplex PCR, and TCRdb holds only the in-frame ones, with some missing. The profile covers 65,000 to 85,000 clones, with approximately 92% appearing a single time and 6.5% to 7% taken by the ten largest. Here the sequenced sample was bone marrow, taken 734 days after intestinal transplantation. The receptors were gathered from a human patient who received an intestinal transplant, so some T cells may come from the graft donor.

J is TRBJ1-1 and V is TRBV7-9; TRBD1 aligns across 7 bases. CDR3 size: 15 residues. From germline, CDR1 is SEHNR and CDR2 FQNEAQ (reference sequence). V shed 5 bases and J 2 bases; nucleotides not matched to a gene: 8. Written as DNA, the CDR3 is TGTGCCAGCAGCCCTAGGGACAGAAGAAACACTGAAGCTTTCTTT. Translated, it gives CASSPRDRRNTEAFF.

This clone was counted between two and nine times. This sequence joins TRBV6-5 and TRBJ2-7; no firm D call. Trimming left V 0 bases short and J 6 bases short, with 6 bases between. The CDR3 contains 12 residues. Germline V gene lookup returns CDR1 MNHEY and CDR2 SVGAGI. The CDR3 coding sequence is TGTGCCAGCAGTTACTCGATGGGCGAGCAGTACTTC. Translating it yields CASSYSMGEQYF.

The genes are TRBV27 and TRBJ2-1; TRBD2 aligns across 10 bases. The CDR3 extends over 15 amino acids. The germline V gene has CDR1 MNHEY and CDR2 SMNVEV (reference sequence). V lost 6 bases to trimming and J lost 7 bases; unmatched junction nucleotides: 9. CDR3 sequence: CASSRRAGGNNEQFF. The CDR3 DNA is TGTGCCAGCAGCCGCCGAGCGGGGGGGAATAATGAGCAGTTCTTC.

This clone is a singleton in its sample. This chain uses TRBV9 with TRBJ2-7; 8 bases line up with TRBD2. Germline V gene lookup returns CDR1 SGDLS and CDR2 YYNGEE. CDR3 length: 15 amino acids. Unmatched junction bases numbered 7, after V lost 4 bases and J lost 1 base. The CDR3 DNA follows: TGTGCCAGCAGCCGAGGGAGCGGGAGATCCTACGAGCAGTACTTC. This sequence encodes CASSRGSGRSYEQYF.

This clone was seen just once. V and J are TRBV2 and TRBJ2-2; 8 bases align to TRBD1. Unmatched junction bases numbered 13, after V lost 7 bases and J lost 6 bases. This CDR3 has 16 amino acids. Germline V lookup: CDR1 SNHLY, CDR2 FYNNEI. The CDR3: CASNLLGQGSAGELFF. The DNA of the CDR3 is TGTGCCAGCAACCTACTCGGACAGGGTAGCGCCGGGGAGCTGTTTTTT.

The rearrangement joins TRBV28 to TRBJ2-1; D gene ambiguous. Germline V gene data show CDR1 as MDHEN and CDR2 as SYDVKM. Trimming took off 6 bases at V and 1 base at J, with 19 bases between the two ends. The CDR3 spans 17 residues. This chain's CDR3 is CASSYPGLEGSYNEQFF. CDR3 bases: TGTGCCAGCAGCTACCCCGGGCTAGAAGGGTCCTACAATGAGCAGTTCTTC. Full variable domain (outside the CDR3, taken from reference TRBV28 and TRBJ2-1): DVKVTQSSRYLVKRTGEKVFLECVQDMDHENMFWYRQDPGLGLRLIYFSYDVKMKEKGDIPEGYSVSREKKERFSLILESASTNQTSMYLCASSYPGLEGSYNEQFFGPGTRLTVL.

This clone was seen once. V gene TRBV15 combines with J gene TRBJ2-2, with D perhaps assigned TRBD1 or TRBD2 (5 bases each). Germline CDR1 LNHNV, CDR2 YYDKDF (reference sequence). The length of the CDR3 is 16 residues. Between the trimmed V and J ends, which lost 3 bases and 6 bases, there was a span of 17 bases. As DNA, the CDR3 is TGTGCCACCAGCAGCTCGGGACGGACGTCTGCCGGGGAGCTGTTTTTT. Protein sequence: CATSSSGRTSAGELFF.

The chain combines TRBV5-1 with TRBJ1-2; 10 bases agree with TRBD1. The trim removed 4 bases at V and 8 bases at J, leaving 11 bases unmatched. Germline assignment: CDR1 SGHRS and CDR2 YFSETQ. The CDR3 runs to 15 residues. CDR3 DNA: TGCGCCAGCAGCAGCACGGGACAGGGGTTTCACGGCTACACCTTC. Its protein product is CASSSTGQGFHGYTF.

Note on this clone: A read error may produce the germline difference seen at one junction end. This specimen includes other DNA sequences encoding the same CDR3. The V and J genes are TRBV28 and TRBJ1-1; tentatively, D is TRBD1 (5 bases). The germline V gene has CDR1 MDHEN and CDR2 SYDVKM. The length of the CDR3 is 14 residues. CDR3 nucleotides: TGTGCCAGCAGTTTACGAGGAGTGGACACTGAAGCTTTTTTT. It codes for CASSLRGVDTEAFF.

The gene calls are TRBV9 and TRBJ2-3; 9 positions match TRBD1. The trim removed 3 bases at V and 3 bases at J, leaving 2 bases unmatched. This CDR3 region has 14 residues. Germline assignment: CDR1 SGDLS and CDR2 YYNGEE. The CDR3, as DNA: TGTGCCAGCAGCGAGACAGGGGGAACAGATACGCAGTATTTT. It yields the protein CASSETGGTDTQYF.

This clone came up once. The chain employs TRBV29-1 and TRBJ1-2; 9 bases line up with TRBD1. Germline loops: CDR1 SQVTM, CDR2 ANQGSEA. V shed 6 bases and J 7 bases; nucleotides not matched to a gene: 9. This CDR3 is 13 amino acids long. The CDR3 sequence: CSVETGGTGGYTF. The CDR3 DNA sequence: TGCAGCGTGGAGACAGGGGGTACAGGTGGCTACACCTTC.

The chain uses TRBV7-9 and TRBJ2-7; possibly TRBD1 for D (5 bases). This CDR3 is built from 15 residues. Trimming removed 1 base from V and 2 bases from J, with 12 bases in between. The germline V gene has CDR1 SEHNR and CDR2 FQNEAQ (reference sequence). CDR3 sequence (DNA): TGTGCCAGCAGCTTAGAGCAGGGCCCGCCCTACGAGCAGTACTTC. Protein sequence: CASSLEQGPPYEQYF.

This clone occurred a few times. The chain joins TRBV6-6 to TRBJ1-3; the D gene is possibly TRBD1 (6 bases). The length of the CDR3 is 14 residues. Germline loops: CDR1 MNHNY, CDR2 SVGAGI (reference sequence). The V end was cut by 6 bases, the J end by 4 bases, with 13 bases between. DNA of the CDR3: TGTGCCAGCAGCCCGGGGCAGGGGGGAAACACCATATATTTT. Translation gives CASSPGQGGNTIYF.

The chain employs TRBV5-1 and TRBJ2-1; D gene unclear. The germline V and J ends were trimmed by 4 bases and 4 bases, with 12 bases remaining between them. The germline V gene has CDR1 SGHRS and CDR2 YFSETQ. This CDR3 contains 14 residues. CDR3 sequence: CASSPAGTYNEQFF. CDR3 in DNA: TGCGCCAGCAGCCCTGCCGGCACATACAATGAGCAGTTCTTC.

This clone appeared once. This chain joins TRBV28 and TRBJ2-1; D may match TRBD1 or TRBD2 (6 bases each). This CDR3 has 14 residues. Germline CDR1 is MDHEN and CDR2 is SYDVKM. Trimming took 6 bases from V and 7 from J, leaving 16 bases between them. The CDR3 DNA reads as TGTGCCAGCAGCCAATACAGGGAGGCGAATGAGCAGTTCTTC. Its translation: CASSQYREANEQFF.

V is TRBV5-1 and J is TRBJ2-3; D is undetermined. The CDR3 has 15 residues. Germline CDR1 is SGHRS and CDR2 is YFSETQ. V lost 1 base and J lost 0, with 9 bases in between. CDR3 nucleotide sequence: TGCGCCAGCAGCTTGCCCGGCGCTAGCACAGATACGCAGTATTTT. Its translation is CASSLPGASTDTQYF. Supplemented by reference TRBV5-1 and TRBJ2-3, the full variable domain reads KAGVTQTPRYLIKTRGQQVTLSCSPISGHRSVSWYQQTPGQGLQFLFEYFSETQRNKGNFPGRFSGRQFSNSRSEMNVSTLELGDSALYLCASSLPGASTDTQYFGPGTRLTVL.

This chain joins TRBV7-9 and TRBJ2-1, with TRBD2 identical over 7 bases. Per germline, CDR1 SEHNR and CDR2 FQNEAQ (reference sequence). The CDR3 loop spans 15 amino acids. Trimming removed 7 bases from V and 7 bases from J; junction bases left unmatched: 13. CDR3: CASTVAGGSGNEQFF. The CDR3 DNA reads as TGTGCCAGCACCGTCGCGGGCGGGAGCGGGAATGAGCAGTTCTTC. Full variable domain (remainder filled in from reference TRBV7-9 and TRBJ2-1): DTGVSQNPRHKITKRGQNVTFRCDPISEHNRLYWYRQTLGQGPEFLTYFQNEAQLEKSRLLSDRFSAERPKGSFSTLEIQRTEQGDSAMYLCASTVAGGSGNEQFFGPGTRLTVL.

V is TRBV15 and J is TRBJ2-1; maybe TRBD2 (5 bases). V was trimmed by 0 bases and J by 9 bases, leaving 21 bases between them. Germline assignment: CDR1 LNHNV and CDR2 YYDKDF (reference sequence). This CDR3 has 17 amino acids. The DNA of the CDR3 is TGTGCCACCAGCAGAGATGACGTGCTAGGCCCTGAGGGTGAGCAGTTCTTC. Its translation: CATSRDDVLGPEGEQFF.

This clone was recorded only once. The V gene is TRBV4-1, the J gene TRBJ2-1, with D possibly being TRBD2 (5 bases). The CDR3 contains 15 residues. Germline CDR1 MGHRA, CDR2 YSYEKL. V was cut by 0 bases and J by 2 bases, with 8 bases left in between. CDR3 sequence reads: CASSQEPSPYNEQFF. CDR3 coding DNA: TGCGCCAGCAGCCAAGAACCTAGCCCCTACAATGAGCAGTTCTTC.

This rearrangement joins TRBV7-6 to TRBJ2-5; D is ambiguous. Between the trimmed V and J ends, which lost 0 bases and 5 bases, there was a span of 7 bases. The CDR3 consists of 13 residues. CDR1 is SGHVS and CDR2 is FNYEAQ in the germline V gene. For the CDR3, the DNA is TGTGCCAGCAGCTTAGCTCATCTTGAGACCCAGTACTTC. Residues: CASSLAHLETQYF.

CDR3 nucleotides: TGTGCCAGCAGCGTCCTTCCTAGCGGGAGCACCGGGGAGCTGTTTTTT. This codes for CASSVLPSGSTGELFF. The chain recombines TRBV9 with TRBJ2-2; TRBD2 matches 10 bases. The CDR3 runs to 16 residues. CDR1 is SGDLS, CDR2 YYNGEE, per germline. J gave up 4 bases and V 2 bases, and 5 bases lay outside the gene matches.

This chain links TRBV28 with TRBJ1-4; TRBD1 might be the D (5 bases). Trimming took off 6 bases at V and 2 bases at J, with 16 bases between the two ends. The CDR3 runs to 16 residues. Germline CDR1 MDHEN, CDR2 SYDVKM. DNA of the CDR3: TGTGCCAGCAGGTCACAGGAGGGGTCGACTAATGAAAAACTGTTTTTT. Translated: CASRSQEGSTNEKLFF.

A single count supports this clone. The CDR3 coding sequence is TGTGCCGGGACTAGCGGGGGCACAGATACGCAGTATTTT. It yields the protein CAGTSGGTDTQYF. This sequence joins TRBV30 and TRBJ2-3, with 13 bases that match TRBD2. This CDR3 is built from 13 residues. Germline V CDR1 and CDR2: GTSNPN, SVGIG (reference sequence). With 8 bases clipped from V and 1 base from J, the junction kept 0 bases outside the gene matches.

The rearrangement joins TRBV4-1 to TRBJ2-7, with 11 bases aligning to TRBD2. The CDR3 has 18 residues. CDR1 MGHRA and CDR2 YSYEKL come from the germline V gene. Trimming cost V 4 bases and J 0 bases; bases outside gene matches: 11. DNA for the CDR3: TGCGCCAGCAGCCGCTACTCTGAGGGACTAGCGGCCTCCTACGAGCAGTACTTC. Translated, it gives CASSRYSEGLAASYEQYF.